This record looks at one TCR beta chain sequence and its context. No antigen is known for it. The data belong to a study of monozygotic twins with inflammatory bowel disease. Per donor, approximately 2.3 ml of blood was collected and frozen. Notes on the study in general: By inverse Simpson index, TCRbeta diversity was lower in IBD patients than in healthy co-twins.

Starting material for each TCR library was roughly 3,500 ng of total RNA. Eight cDNA synthesis reactions were run for every sample. TCRdb reanalyzed the 5' RACE reads, giving one entry per CDR3 protein sequence and no DNA. This specimen shows over 150,000 distinct CDR3 sequences; the ten leading clones hold 2.4%. CDR3 length equals 15 residues. Germline lookup yields CDR1 MNHNS and CDR2 SASEGT. The material sequenced was blood. This chain uses TRBV6-1 with TRBJ1-1; the TRBD1 assignment by TCRdb is unverifiable without DNA. This sequence was found in a human donor with ulcerative colitis or Crohn's disease, or a healthy co-twin of an affected twin (not recorded which). The CDR3 loop is CASSRDRVMVAEAFF.